The 7 T cell receptor beta chains in this list originate from one sample, sequenced in a study of cytomegalovirus exposure and HLA in healthy donors. Primers included in the PCR were 60 Vbeta and 13 Jbeta primers. Clones were read by immunoSEQ multiplex PCR, and TCRdb kept only the in-frame ones, dropping some. This sample carries some 200,000 clones, over 60% of them seen once, and the ten largest clones take 0.63%. The sequenced sample consisted of PBMCs. These receptors were obtained from a man younger than 30 in good health and CMV-seronegative.

The chain carries TRBV9 and TRBJ2-5, with 8 bases fitting TRBD1. V lost 3 bases, J lost 2 bases, and 3 bases stayed unmatched. The CDR3 runs to 14 residues. Germline V gene lookup returns CDR1 SGDLS and CDR2 YYNGEE. CDR3 residues: CASSGGQGQETQYF. CDR3 nucleotide sequence: TGTGCCAGCAGCGGAGGACAGGGTCAAGAGACCCAGTACTTC.

The chain employs TRBV4-1 and TRBJ2-7, with 10 bases aligning to TRBD2. Trimming cost V 1 base and J 1 base; bases outside gene matches: 10. The germline V gene has CDR1 MGHRA and CDR2 YSYEKL. The CDR3 is made up of 18 amino acids. DNA of the CDR3: TGCGCCAGCAGCCAAGGCCTTTCTAGCGGGAGTATATCCTACGAGCAGTACTTC. It codes for CASSQGLSSGSISYEQYF.

This sequence joins TRBV27 and TRBJ2-7; D is uncertain. The V end was cut by 5 bases, the J end by 1 base, with 9 bases between. CDR3 size: 13 residues. Looked up from germline, CDR1 is MNHEY and CDR2 is SMNVEV (reference sequence). The CDR3 here is CASSRLASYEQYF. CDR3 bases: TGTGCCAGCAGTCGCTTGGCTTCCTACGAGCAGTACTTC.

The chain has TRBV6-4 and TRBJ1-5, with D uncertain. Germline CDR1 and CDR2: MRHNA and SNTAGT. V lost 0 bases, J lost 5 bases, and 8 bases lay in between. There are 14 residues in the CDR3. This CDR3 reads CASSDSNTDQPQHF. In DNA form, the CDR3 reads TGTGCCAGCAGTGACTCGAACACCGATCAGCCCCAGCATTTT.

V usage is TRBV7-6 and J usage is TRBJ2-7; a weak D match, TRBD2 (6 bases). V gave up 2 bases and J gave up 3 bases, with 14 bases separating them. The CDR3 has 15 amino acids. The V gene's germline CDR1 is SGHVS and CDR2 FNYEAQ. The CDR3 loop is CASSLMVGRRYEQYF. The CDR3 DNA is TGTGCCAGCAGCTTAATGGTCGGGAGACGCTACGAGCAGTACTTC.

This clone was detected a few times. The chain has TRBV7-8 and TRBJ2-1; 7 nucleotides agree with TRBD1. Germline V gene lookup returns CDR1 SGHVS and CDR2 FQNEAQ. The CDR3 extends over 17 amino acids. The ends lost 6 bases at V and 8 bases at J; junction bases unmatched: 19. CDR3 amino acids: CASRPGGVRTLGDEQFF. CDR3 coding DNA: TGTGCCAGCAGGCCAGGGGGAGTCAGAACCCTTGGGGATGAGCAGTTCTTC.

Regarding this clone: The same CDR3 is also encoded by other DNA sequences in this sample. The chain is built from TRBV11-2 and TRBJ2-7; 12 bases fit TRBD2. This CDR3 is built from 14 residues. Germline CDR1 SGHAT, CDR2 FQNNGV. The V and J ends lost 5 bases and 2 bases, in that order; junction bases with no gene match: 1. The CDR3: CASSLAGGPYEQYF. CDR3 nucleotides: TGTGCCAGCAGCCTAGCGGGGGGGCCCTACGAGCAGTACTTC.